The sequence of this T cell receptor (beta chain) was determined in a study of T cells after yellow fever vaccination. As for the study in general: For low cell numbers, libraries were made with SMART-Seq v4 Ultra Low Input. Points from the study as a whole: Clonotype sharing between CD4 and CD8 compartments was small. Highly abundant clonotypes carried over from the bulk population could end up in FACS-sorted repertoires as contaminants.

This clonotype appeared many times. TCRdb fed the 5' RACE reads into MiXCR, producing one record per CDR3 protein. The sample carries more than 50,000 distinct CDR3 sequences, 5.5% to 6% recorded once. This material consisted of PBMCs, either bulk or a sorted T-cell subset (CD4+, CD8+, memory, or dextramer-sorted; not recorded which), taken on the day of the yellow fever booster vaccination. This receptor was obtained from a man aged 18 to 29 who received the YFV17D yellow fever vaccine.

This CDR3 reads CASSAGQGTYEQYF. CDR3 nucleotides: TGTGCCAGCAGCGCGGGACAGGGTACCTACGAGCAGTACTTC. This sequence joins TRBV6-5 and TRBJ2-7; 9 nucleotides agree with TRBD1. The germline CDR1 and CDR2 sequences are MNHEY and SVGAGI. The CDR3 consists of 14 residues. V shed 6 bases and J 2 bases; nucleotides not matched to a gene: 5.